This is a list of T cell receptor beta chains from one sample in a study of CD4 T cells in relation to SARS-CoV-2 and coronaviruses. Repertoires were generated with immunoSEQ multiplex PCR, while TCRdb's copy carries only in-frame clones and drops some. Of 41,000 or so clones in the sample, approximately 82% are singletons; the top ten hold approximately 4.5%. For these TCRs, the target antigens are not known. Sequenced sample: naive CD4+ T cells from PBMCs, cultured in vitro. The receptor source for this set is an adult with COVID-19. The CDR3 runs from the conserved cysteine through the conserved F or W. D genes are given only for firm matches. Part of the rows lack a size; the others show once, few, many or a class for expanded clones.

clone_size j_call v_call d_call cdr3_nt cdr3_aa
NA TRBJ2-3 TRBV14 TRBD2 TGTGCCAGCAGCCAAATGGGAGGGGATCCGGATACGCAGTATTTT CASSQMGGDPDTQYF
NA TRBJ1-2 TRBV6-2/TRBV6-3 TRBD1 TGTGCCAGCAGTCCAACAGGGGGCCGTGGCTACACCTTC CASSPTGGRGYTF
NA TRBJ1-5 TRBV7-8 NA TGTGCCAGCAGCTCGGTAGAGGGTCAGCCCCAGCATTTT CASSSVEGQPQHF
NA TRBJ2-1 TRBV5-1 NA TGCGCCAGCAGCTTGGATCGCGGGACCGTCTACAATGAGCAGTTCTTC CASSLDRGTVYNEQFF
NA TRBJ2-7 TRBV2 NA TGTGCCAGCAGTTTCCCTGGGTCTAGCGTCGACGCCTACGAGCAGTACTTC CASSFPGSSVDAYEQYF
NA TRBJ2-3 TRBV18 NA TGTGCCAGCTCACCAGGGTGGAGCACAGATACGCAGTATTTT CASSPGWSTDTQYF
NA TRBJ2-1 TRBV4-1 TRBD2 TGCGCCAGCAGCCAAGCTGGCGGGAGTGTTAGAGAGCAGTTCTTC CASSQAGGSVREQFF
few TRBJ2-7 TRBV6-2/TRBV6-3 NA TGTGCCAGCAGCCCCGGGACACGTAACTACGAGCAGTACTTC CASSPGTRNYEQYF
NA TRBJ1-1 TRBV28 NA TGTGCCAGCGAGGGGGACACTGAAGCTTTCTTT CASEGDTEAFF
NA TRBJ1-2 TRBV29-1 NA TGCAGCGTTGAATCTTACGAGGAGGCAAACTATGGCTACACCTTC CSVESYEEANYGYTF
few TRBJ2-4 TRBV7-9 NA TGTGCCAGCAGCTTACTAGGGGAGGCCAAAAACATTCAGTACTTC CASSLLGEAKNIQYF
NA TRBJ1-5 TRBV2 TRBD1 TGTGCCAGCAGTGAAAGGACAGGGTCGTATCAGCCCCAGCATTTT CASSERTGSYQPQHF
NA TRBJ1-1 TRBV19 TRBD1 TGTGCCAGTAGTTTGACAGGGGAGAACACTGAAGCTTTCTTT CASSLTGENTEAFF
NA TRBJ2-1 TRBV24-1 NA TGTGCCACCAGTGATTTGGGTACAGGTCCCAATGAGCAGTTCTTC CATSDLGTGPNEQFF
NA TRBJ2-1 TRBV5-4 NA TGTGCCAGCAGCCCACCGTGGACTACCTCCTACAATGAGCAGTTCTTC CASSPPWTTSYNEQFF
NA TRBJ1-6 TRBV4-3 NA TGCGCCAGCAGTCATCACGACCGACTGCGGCCCCTCCACTTT CASSHHDRLRPLHF
once TRBJ2-1 TRBV5-5 NA TGTGCCAGCAGCTTGGATTCCCCGGGCCCGGATGAGCAGTTCTTC CASSLDSPGPDEQFF
NA TRBJ2-3 TRBV2 NA TGTGCCAGCAAATCGACAAGCGGCCGCGATACGCAGTATTTT CASKSTSGRDTQYF
NA TRBJ2-3 TRBV6-5 TRBD2 TGTGCCAGCAGTAGACTAGCCCCGACAGATACGCAGTATTTT CASSRLAPTDTQYF
NA TRBJ1-5 TRBV7-2 TRBD1 TGTGCCAGCAGCCCTGGACAGGTTAATCAGCCCCAGCATTTT CASSPGQVNQPQHF
NA TRBJ2-2 TRBV28 TRBD2 TGTGCCAGCAGTTTGGGACTAGTCAACACCGGGGAGCTGTTTTTT CASSLGLVNTGELFF
NA TRBJ2-7 TRBV6-5 NA TGTGCCAGCAGTTACGGCGTTCCCTACGAGCAGTACTTC CASSYGVPYEQYF
NA TRBJ2-1 TRBV7-9 TRBD2 TGTGCCAGCAGCTCCCCCGGGACTAGCGACTACAATGAGCAGTTCTTC CASSSPGTSDYNEQFF
NA TRBJ2-7 TRBV29-1 NA TGCAGCGTTGTAAGATCGGGGGGCCCATACGAGCAGTACTTC CSVVRSGGPYEQYF
NA TRBJ2-5 TRBV5-1 NA TGCGCCAGCAGCTTGGTTCCGCCAGCGAACCAAGAGACCCAGTACTTC CASSLVPPANQETQYF
NA TRBJ2-7 TRBV29-1 NA TGCAGCGTACGGAACAACTACGAGCAGTACTTC CSVRNNYEQYF
NA TRBJ2-5 TRBV30 NA TGTGCCTGGACCGACAACAAAGAGACCCAGTACTTC CAWTDNKETQYF
NA TRBJ1-4 TRBV5-4 NA TGTGCCAGCAGCGAGGGGACTAATGAAAAACTGTTTTTT CASSEGTNEKLFF